Included here is one T cell receptor beta chain sequence, with context. Its specificity is unknown. This CDR3 is built from 16 residues. Germline CDR1 and CDR2: SGHTA and FQGNSA. Losses at the gene ends were 4 bases for V and 9 bases for J; bases not matched to a gene: 8. This entry is derived from a study of T cell responses to AZD1222 COVID-19 vaccine. Study conclusions and caveats: Spike-specific TCR breadth and depth both grew after two AZD1222 doses. Of the AZD1222 recipients, only five to seven were seropositive at baseline. Donors, mostly white British, included more females; clonal diversity was possibly underestimated.

The assay was immunoSEQ multiplex PCR, and TCRdb's table has in-frame clones only and misses some. This sample has tens of thousands of clones; around 90% occur once, and the top ten carry roughly 1.2%. The genes are TRBV7-2 and TRBJ1-6, with 11 nucleotides matching TRBD1. The specimen was peripheral blood, collected 28 days after the second AZD1222 dose. The TCR comes from an adult who received the AZD1222 COVID-19 vaccine. The CDR3 nucleotides read TGTGCCAGCAGCTGGAGATTCGGGACAGGGGGTTCACCCCTCCACTTT. Translation: CASSWRFGTGGSPLHF.